Shown below are 28 T cell receptor beta chains from a single sample sequenced in a study of T cells in localized non-small cell lung cancer. Sequencing was performed with immunoSEQ multiplex PCR; in TCRdb, only in-frame clones are kept and a portion is missing. The data show 2,000 to 2,500 clones, with 20% to 25% seen just once and over 20% held by the top ten. Sequenced material: normal lung tissue next to the tumor, taken before any cancer treatment. The origin of the receptors is a man aged 40 to 75 with stage II squamous cell lung carcinoma.

This clone has more than one count but fewer than ten. The CDR3, as DNA: TGTGCCAGTAGTATAGGGCCAGGTATGAACACTGAAGCTTTCTTT. Its translation is CASSIGPGMNTEAFF. The V and J genes are TRBV19 and TRBJ1-1; D remains unclear. The CDR3 runs 15 residues. V was cut by 1 base and J by 0 bases, with 9 bases left in between. Germline CDR1 is LNHDA and CDR2 is SQIVND (reference sequence).

The V and J genes are TRBV11-3 and TRBJ1-3, with TRBD1 identical over 7 bases. V shed 6 bases and J 0 bases; nucleotides not matched to a gene: 8. CDR1 and CDR2 from the germline V gene are SGHNT and YENEEA. The CDR3 runs to 16 residues. CDR3 region: CASSSHSGGSGNTIYF. The CDR3 coding sequence is TGTGCCAGCAGTTCCCATTCAGGGGGCTCTGGAAACACCATATATTTT.

This clone was counted between two and nine times. The V call is TRBV6-8, the J call TRBJ2-7; 13 nucleotides agree with TRBD2. The CDR3 runs to 16 residues. Germline-derived CDR1 and CDR2 are MNHGY and SAAAGT. The V and J ends lost 4 bases and 2 bases, in that order; junction bases with no gene match: 5. Written as DNA, the CDR3 is TGTGCCAGCAGTTCCAGCGGACTAGCGGGGGCCTACGAGCAGTACTTC. It encodes CASSSSGLAGAYEQYF.

This clone was observed a handful of times. This chain connects TRBV4-1 to TRBJ2-7; no firm D call. Per germline, CDR1 MGHRA and CDR2 YSYEKL. The CDR3 runs 13 residues. Trimming cost V 0 bases and J 2 bases, with 5 bases left between them. CDR3 coding DNA: TGCGCCAGCAGCCAAGAGCACCCCTACGAGCAGTACTTC. Its translation: CASSQEHPYEQYF.

The chain employs TRBV6-8 and TRBJ1-5; TRBD1 is a possible D gene (6 bases). The length of the CDR3 is 15 residues. V was clipped by 0 bases and J by 6 bases, with 12 bases between them. The germline gives CDR1 MNHGY, CDR2 SAAAGT. CDR3 nucleotide sequence: TGTGCCAGCAGTTACTCGGAGGGCAGGGGTCAGCCCCAGCATTTT. Its translation: CASSYSEGRGQPQHF.

DNA of the CDR3: TGTGCCAGTAGTGCGGGTTTGAACACTGAAGCTTTCTTT. Amino acid sequence: CASSAGLNTEAFF. The gene calls are TRBV19 and TRBJ1-1; D gene ambiguous. The germline V and J ends were trimmed by 5 bases and 0 bases, with 7 bases remaining between them. The CDR3 has 13 residues. Per the germline V gene, CDR1 is LNHDA and CDR2 is SQIVND (reference sequence).

This clone was counted at least ten times. This rearrangement joins TRBV7-2 to TRBJ2-7; the match to TRBD2 covers 8 bases. The CDR3 consists of 15 residues. Per the germline V gene, CDR1 is SGHTA and CDR2 is FQGNSA. V was pared by 2 bases and J by 0 bases, with 3 bases of the junction left unmatched. For the CDR3, the DNA is TGTGCCAGCAGCTTAACAGCGGGGGACTCCTACGAGCAGTACTTC. Translating gives CASSLTAGDSYEQYF.

V usage is TRBV2 and J usage is TRBJ2-7; D may be TRBD2 (7 bases). CDR3 length equals 14 residues. Germline CDR1 is SNHLY and CDR2 is FYNNEI. V was clipped by 3 bases and J by 4 bases, with 13 bases between them. CDR3 sequence: CASSEGGGGYEQYF. The CDR3 DNA reads as TGTGCCAGCAGTGAGGGGGGAGGGGGATACGAGCAGTACTTC.

In its sample, this clone was seen a few times. The chain uses TRBV14 and TRBJ2-7; 7 nucleotides agree with TRBD2. The CDR3 consists of 13 residues. Germline CDR1 SGHDN, CDR2 FVKESK. V lost 4 bases, J lost 6 bases, and 6 bases stayed unmatched. The CDR3 spells CASSPGTNIEQYF. The CDR3 DNA sequence: TGTGCCAGCAGCCCCGGGACTAACATCGAGCAGTACTTC.

The chain uses TRBV28 and TRBJ2-7; 8 bases line up with TRBD1. CDR1 and CDR2 (germline): MDHEN, SYDVKM. Germline trimming cut 5 bases from V and 7 bases from J; bases unmatched to any gene: 7. The CDR3 sequence is 13 residues long. In DNA, the CDR3 is TGTGCCAGCAGTGACAGGGGATTAGTTGAGCAGTACTTC. As protein: CASSDRGLVEQYF. The whole variable domain, filled in from reference TRBV28 and TRBJ2-7, reads DVKVTQSSRYLVKRTGEKVFLECVQDMDHENMFWYRQDPGLGLRLIYFSYDVKMKEKGDIPEGYSVSREKKERFSLILESASTNQTSMYLCASSDRGLVEQYFGPGTRLTVT.

This clone showed up just a few times. The chain has TRBV27 and TRBJ2-7; D is ambiguous. Trimming removed 4 bases at V and 4 bases at J, with 11 bases between. Germline CDR1 reads MNHEY; CDR2 reads SMNVEV (reference sequence). CDR3 length: 13 amino acids. Here the CDR3 reads CASSSTVRYEQYF. DNA for the CDR3: TGTGCCAGCAGTTCAACTGTTAGGTACGAGCAGTACTTC.

The gene calls are TRBV30 and TRBJ1-5, with D unclear. V shed 0 bases and J shed 7 bases, with 10 bases lying between them. This CDR3 has 13 residues. Germline V gene data show CDR1 as GTSNPN and CDR2 as SVGIG (reference sequence). CDR3 sequence: CAWSVSSGQPQHF. The CDR3 DNA sequence: TGTGCCTGGAGTGTAAGCAGCGGACAGCCCCAGCATTTT.

The chain carries TRBV28 and TRBJ1-5, with D possibly being TRBD1 (5 bases). The germline V gene has CDR1 MDHEN and CDR2 SYDVKM. This CDR3 spans 14 amino acids. Trimming shortened V by 6 bases and J by 6 bases, and 15 bases separated the two germline ends. The CDR3 DNA reads TGTGCCAGCAGCTTGGGGCAGGGTGGTCAGCCCCAGCATTTT. Amino acids: CASSLGQGGQPQHF.

CDR3 sequence: CASSLGAGGANVLTF. The CDR3 nucleotides are TGTGCCAGCAGCTTGGGGGCGGGTGGGGCCAACGTCCTGACTTTC. The chain is built from TRBV11-3 and TRBJ2-6; D possibly corresponds to TRBD1 (6 bases). V was cut by 3 bases and J by 3 bases, with 9 bases left in between. From germline, CDR1 is SGHNT and CDR2 YENEEA. This CDR3 contains 15 residues.

The chain carries TRBV15 and TRBJ2-5; TRBD1 agrees at 8 bases. The CDR3 runs 15 residues. Germline loops: CDR1 LNHNV, CDR2 YYDKDF (reference sequence). Trimming took 3 bases from V and 6 from J; bases not matched to a gene: 9. CDR3 nucleotides: TGTGCCACCAGCAGTTACCTCACAGGGGGAAAGACCCAGTACTTC. This sequence encodes CATSSYLTGGKTQYF.

The rearrangement links TRBV28 to TRBJ2-7, with D possibly TRBD2 on 5 matching bases. CDR3 size: 13 residues. Germline CDR1 is MDHEN and CDR2 is SYDVKM. V lost 6 bases and J 7 bases, leaving 16 bases between the germline ends. The CDR3 protein is CASSRFEGSEQYF. As DNA, the CDR3 is TGTGCCAGCAGCCGCTTCGAGGGTAGTGAGCAGTACTTC.

The CDR3 DNA sequence: TGTGCCAGCAGCCCGGGGACTAGCGGGGGGTACAATGAGCAGTTCTTC. It translates to CASSPGTSGGYNEQFF. The V call is TRBV11-3, the J call TRBJ2-1; TRBD2 agrees at 15 bases. This CDR3 contains 16 residues. Germline values: CDR1 SGHNT, CDR2 YENEEA. Trimming took 5 bases from V and 4 from J; bases not matched to a gene: 3.

J is TRBJ2-3 and V is TRBV19; 12 nucleotides agree with TRBD2. CDR1 LNHDA and CDR2 SQIVND come from the germline V gene (reference sequence). V trimming: 4 bases; J trimming: 1 base; junction bases outside the gene matches: 9. The CDR3 totals 18 residues. CDR3 sequence (DNA): TGTGCCAGTAGTACCGGGACTAGCGGGTCTATTGGCACAGATACGCAGTATTTT. Translating it yields CASSTGTSGSIGTDTQYF.

This clone was seen more than once but under ten times. The chain uses TRBV19 and TRBJ2-5; D might be TRBD2 (7 bases). The V gene lost 6 bases and the J gene lost 7 bases, with 15 bases spanning the gap. Germline loops: CDR1 LNHDA, CDR2 SQIVND (reference sequence). The CDR3 has 13 residues. The CDR3 region is CASSEVGGGTQYF. The CDR3 DNA is TGTGCCAGTAGCGAAGTGGGAGGGGGGACCCAGTACTTC.

By share, this clone ranks as medium-sized (0.01 to 0.1%). CDR3: CASSTGTTGFSQYF. The CDR3 DNA sequence: TGTGCCAGCTCAACCGGGACTACGGGATTTTCGCAGTATTTT. The J gene is TRBJ2-3, the V gene TRBV11-3, with 7 nucleotides matching TRBD2. Germline CDR1 and CDR2: SGHNT and YENEEA. The CDR3 runs to 14 residues. Trimming took 8 bases from V and 10 from J; bases not matched to a gene: 15. The full variable domain, its missing parts supplied by reference TRBV11-3 and TRBJ2-3, is EAGVVQSPRYKIIEKKQPVAFWCNPISGHNTLYWYLQNLGQGPELLIRYENEEAVDDSQLPKDRFSAERLKGVDSTLKIQPAELGDSAVYLCASSTGTTGFSQYFGPGTRLTVL.

The chain is built from TRBV11-3 and TRBJ2-3, with 14 bases fitting TRBD2. V gave up 5 bases and J gave up 5 bases; unmatched junction bases: 6. The CDR3 length is 16 residues. Germline loops: CDR1 SGHNT, CDR2 YENEEA. CDR3 region: CASSTGLAGGGDTQYF. DNA for the CDR3: TGTGCCAGCAGCACCGGACTAGCGGGGGGTGGAGATACGCAGTATTTT.

This chain links TRBV30 with TRBJ1-2; TRBD1 matches 7 bases. The CDR3 sequence is 13 residues long. V lost 2 bases, J lost 7 bases, and 7 bases stayed unmatched. Per germline, CDR1 GTSNPN and CDR2 SVGIG (reference sequence). The CDR3 reads CAWSIQGSIGYTF. The CDR3 DNA follows: TGTGCCTGGAGTATACAGGGGTCGATTGGCTACACCTTC.

In its sample, this clone was seen once. The chain uses TRBV18 and TRBJ2-7, with 10 bases identical to TRBD1. CDR1 KGHSH and CDR2 LQKENI come from the germline V gene. J lost 5 bases, V lost 3 bases, and 7 bases had no gene match. CDR3 length: 15 amino acids. The CDR3 loop is CASSPGQGSRNEQYF. In nucleotides, the CDR3 is TGTGCCAGCTCACCGGGACAGGGGTCTCGCAACGAGCAGTACTTC.

This CDR3 reads CASSQDRRGSGLADTQYF. The CDR3 coding sequence is TGCGCCAGCAGCCAAGATCGTAGGGGGTCCGGGCTCGCAGATACGCAGTATTTT. This sequence joins TRBV4-1 and TRBJ2-3; D perhaps matches TRBD1 (6 bases). In germline, CDR1 is MGHRA, CDR2 YSYEKL. Trimming shortened V by 0 bases and J by 4 bases, and 20 bases separated the two germline ends. This CDR3 has 18 amino acids.

This chain uses TRBV6-1 with TRBJ2-5; D not resolved. This CDR3 spans 13 amino acids. Germline assignment: CDR1 MNHNS and CDR2 SASEGT. V lost 0 bases and J 4 bases, leaving 6 bases between the germline ends. CDR3 loop: CASSEAGSETQYF. DNA of the CDR3: TGTGCCAGCAGTGAAGCCGGTTCAGAGACCCAGTACTTC.

This clone was seen only a few times. The CDR3 reads CAWNEQGGLEQYF. The CDR3 bases are TGTGCCTGGAACGAACAGGGGGGACTCGAGCAGTACTTC. The chain couples TRBV30 to TRBJ2-7; 8 bases are shared with TRBD1. Germline V lookup: CDR1 GTSNPN, CDR2 SVGIG (reference sequence). J was trimmed by 6 bases and V by 4 bases; bases with no gene match: 8. CDR3 length: 13 residues.

The rearrangement links TRBV11-3 to TRBJ1-1; D remains ambiguous. The CDR3 loop spans 15 amino acids. The germline V and J ends were trimmed by 3 bases and 0 bases, with 11 bases remaining between them. Germline V gene lookup returns CDR1 SGHNT and CDR2 YENEEA. The CDR3 bases are TGTGCCAGCAGCTTGGCCTCGAGAATGAACACTGAAGCTTTCTTT. Translation: CASSLASRMNTEAFF.

The chain joins TRBV28 to TRBJ1-4; no firm D call. Trimming pared 3 bases from V and 4 bases from J, leaving 12 bases between. The V gene's germline CDR1 is MDHEN and CDR2 SYDVKM. The CDR3 loop spans 15 amino acids. Here the CDR3 DNA reads TGTGCCAGCAGTTTTAGTCCCCCGGGTAATGAAAAACTGTTTTTT. Protein product: CASSFSPPGNEKLFF.